These T cell receptor beta chains were read from a single sample in a study of response to subunit inactivated influenza vaccine. TCRdb processed the RT-PCR reads anew with MiXCR; each CDR3 protein has one entry. The table records over 400,000 distinct CDR3 sequences, approximately 10% of them present only once. This specimen was PBMCs from blood, taken 40 to 50 days after vaccination. The source is a man between 50 and 59 years old who received an inactivated influenza vaccine. Both conserved end residues are part of each CDR3. The D gene is left open where the match is weak. Rows may omit the clone size; those that give it use once, few, many or a size class.

abundance: few; v_gene: TRBV28; j_gene: TRBJ2-2; d_gene: TRBD2; CDR3aa: CASSPFTSGSGHTGELFF; CDR3nt: TGTGCCAGCAGTCCCTTCACTAGCGGAAGTGGGCACACCGGGGAGCTGTTTTTT
abundance: .; v_gene: TRBV12-3/TRBV12-4; j_gene: TRBJ1-2; d_gene: .; CDR3aa: CASSLSGILNYGYTF; CDR3nt: TGTGCCAGCAGTTTGTCAGGCATCCTAAACTATGGCTACACCTTC
abundance: .; v_gene: TRBV20-1; j_gene: TRBJ2-5; d_gene: .; CDR3aa: CSASTRQGGPETQYF; CDR3nt: TGCAGTGCTAGTACCCGACAGGGAGGCCCTGAGACCCAGTACTTC
abundance: .; v_gene: TRBV29-1; j_gene: TRBJ2-1; d_gene: TRBD2; CDR3aa: CSVGDGRAADEQFF; CDR3nt: TGCAGCGTTGGGGACGGGAGGGCCGCGGATGAGCAGTTCTTC
abundance: many; v_gene: TRBV20-1; j_gene: TRBJ2-7; d_gene: .; CDR3aa: CSGAGNSYEQYF; CDR3nt: TGCAGTGGGGCAGGGAACTCCTACGAGCAGTACTTC
abundance: few; v_gene: TRBV11-2; j_gene: TRBJ2-5; d_gene: .; CDR3aa: CASSLNTGTAETQYF; CDR3nt: TGTGCCAGCAGCTTGAATACCGGGACGGCAGAGACCCAGTACTTC
abundance: few; v_gene: TRBV12-5; j_gene: TRBJ2-3; d_gene: TRBD1; CDR3aa: CASRDPGQAADTQYF; CDR3nt: TGTGCTAGTCGGGACCCGGGACAGGCGGCCGATACGCAGTATTTT
abundance: few; v_gene: TRBV7-8; j_gene: TRBJ2-7; d_gene: .; CDR3aa: CASSLRGGISYEQYF; CDR3nt: TGTGCCAGCAGCTTAAGAGGCGGAATTTCCTACGAGCAGTACTTC
abundance: many; v_gene: TRBV10-3; j_gene: TRBJ2-7; d_gene: .; CDR3aa: CAISDGQSYELDEQYF; CDR3nt: TGTGCCATCAGTGACGGACAGAGTTACGAACTCGACGAGCAGTACTTC
abundance: many; v_gene: TRBV20-1; j_gene: TRBJ2-1; d_gene: TRBD2; CDR3aa: CSAITSGRASEQFF; CDR3nt: TGCAGTGCTATAACTAGCGGGAGGGCCTCGGAGCAGTTCTTC
abundance: .; v_gene: TRBV6-2/TRBV6-3; j_gene: TRBJ1-5; d_gene: TRBD1; CDR3aa: CASSRGQGANQPQHF; CDR3nt: TGTGCCAGCAGTCGCGGACAGGGTGCCAATCAGCCCCAGCATTTT
abundance: .; v_gene: TRBV11-3; j_gene: TRBJ2-1; d_gene: .; CDR3aa: CASSLNGAGAYNEQFF; CDR3nt: TGTGCCAGCAGCTTAAACGGGGCAGGGGCCTACAATGAGCAGTTCTTC
abundance: few; v_gene: TRBV28; j_gene: TRBJ1-5; d_gene: .; CDR3aa: CASSLLRWGQPQHF; CDR3nt: TGTGCCAGCAGTCTCCTCAGGTGGGGTCAGCCCCAGCATTTT
abundance: few; v_gene: TRBV7-8; j_gene: TRBJ2-1; d_gene: .; CDR3aa: CASSLVPGASSYNEQFF; CDR3nt: TGTGCCAGCAGCTTAGTCCCCGGGGCTAGCTCCTACAATGAGCAGTTCTTC
abundance: few; v_gene: TRBV14; j_gene: TRBJ2-3; d_gene: .; CDR3aa: CASSQDLALSDTQYF; CDR3nt: TGTGCCAGCAGCCAAGATCTAGCTTTGTCGGATACGCAGTATTTT
abundance: many; v_gene: TRBV9; j_gene: TRBJ2-5; d_gene: TRBD2; CDR3aa: CASSQSGSPQTRETQYF; CDR3nt: TGTGCCAGCAGTCAAAGCGGGAGCCCCCAAACGAGAGAGACCCAGTACTTC
abundance: .; v_gene: TRBV3-1; j_gene: TRBJ2-2; d_gene: .; CDR3aa: CASSQRSTTTGELFF; CDR3nt: TGTGCCAGCAGCCAACGCTCGACTACCACCGGGGAGCTGTTTTTT
abundance: .; v_gene: TRBV27; j_gene: TRBJ2-3; d_gene: .; CDR3aa: CASSLIPGASTDTQYF; CDR3nt: TGTGCCAGCAGTTTAATTCCGGGGGCGAGCACAGATACGCAGTATTTT
abundance: few; v_gene: TRBV10-3; j_gene: TRBJ2-7; d_gene: TRBD2; CDR3aa: CAIRTSGPPGGEQYF; CDR3nt: TGTGCCATCAGAACCTCCGGGCCCCCGGGGGGCGAGCAGTACTTC
abundance: many; v_gene: TRBV20-1; j_gene: TRBJ2-5; d_gene: TRBD1; CDR3aa: CSARDRTGGRKTQYF; CDR3nt: TGCAGTGCTAGAGATCGTACAGGGGGCCGAAAGACCCAGTACTTC
abundance: .; v_gene: TRBV9; j_gene: TRBJ2-5; d_gene: .; CDR3aa: CASSVGRLKTRETQYF; CDR3nt: TGTGCCAGCAGCGTAGGGCGCTTAAAAACAAGGGAGACCCAGTACTTC
abundance: few; v_gene: TRBV29-1; j_gene: TRBJ1-3; d_gene: .; CDR3aa: CSSLFPGNTIYF; CDR3nt: TGCAGCTCTCTCTTTCCTGGAAACACCATATATTTT
abundance: .; v_gene: TRBV28; j_gene: TRBJ1-5; d_gene: TRBD1; CDR3aa: CASSDRGSDQPQHF; CDR3nt: TGTGCCAGCAGTGACAGGGGTTCAGATCAGCCCCAGCATTTT
abundance: .; v_gene: TRBV6-1; j_gene: TRBJ1-5; d_gene: .; CDR3aa: CASTVIGNQPQHF; CDR3nt: TGTGCCAGCACGGTTATTGGCAATCAGCCCCAGCATTTT
abundance: few; v_gene: TRBV7-9; j_gene: TRBJ2-1; d_gene: TRBD2; CDR3aa: CASSTGTSGNPYNEQFF; CDR3nt: TGTGCCAGCAGCACCGGGACTAGCGGGAACCCCTACAATGAGCAGTTCTTC
abundance: few; v_gene: TRBV5-1; j_gene: TRBJ2-7; d_gene: .; CDR3aa: CASSQSDREQYF; CDR3nt: TGCGCCAGCAGCCAATCCGACAGGGAGCAGTACTTC
abundance: few; v_gene: TRBV5-1; j_gene: TRBJ2-7; d_gene: .; CDR3aa: CASSLRVVGGNEQYF; CDR3nt: TGCGCCAGCAGCTTGAGAGTAGTCGGGGGAAACGAGCAGTACTTC
abundance: few; v_gene: TRBV29-1; j_gene: TRBJ1-1; d_gene: TRBD1; CDR3aa: CSVEKGSGGTEAFF; CDR3nt: TGCAGCGTTGAAAAAGGTTCAGGGGGGACTGAAGCTTTCTTT
abundance: .; v_gene: TRBV5-6; j_gene: TRBJ2-7; d_gene: TRBD1; CDR3aa: CASSCGTGRFYEQYF; CDR3nt: TGTGCCAGCAGCTGCGGGACAGGGAGGTTCTACGAGCAGTACTTC
abundance: .; v_gene: TRBV6-2/TRBV6-3; j_gene: TRBJ2-7; d_gene: .; CDR3aa: CASSPRDHSYEQYF; CDR3nt: TGTGCCAGCAGTCCCCGGGACCACTCCTACGAGCAGTACTTC
abundance: many; v_gene: TRBV29-1; j_gene: TRBJ2-1; d_gene: TRBD2; CDR3aa: CSVSTGLAGKLEQFF; CDR3nt: TGCAGCGTTTCGACGGGACTAGCGGGAAAACTTGAGCAGTTCTTC
abundance: many; v_gene: TRBV4-1; j_gene: TRBJ1-1; d_gene: .; CDR3aa: CASSQVGGGHLNTEAFF; CDR3nt: TGCGCCAGCAGCCAAGTAGGGGGGGGACACCTGAACACTGAAGCTTTCTTT
abundance: .; v_gene: TRBV10-3; j_gene: TRBJ2-2; d_gene: .; CDR3aa: CASAGQSNTGELFF; CDR3nt: TGTGCCAGTGCGGGACAGTCGAACACCGGGGAGCTGTTTTTT
abundance: few; v_gene: TRBV21-1; j_gene: TRBJ2-2; d_gene: .; CDR3aa: CASQDQKASCNTGELFF; CDR3nt: TGTGCCAGCCAGGACCAAAAGGCTAGCTGTAACACCGGGGAGCTGTTTTTT
abundance: many; v_gene: TRBV5-1; j_gene: TRBJ2-1; d_gene: .; CDR3aa: CASSFSSDRRGEQFF; CDR3nt: TGCGCCAGCAGCTTTTCCTCGGACAGGCGGGGTGAGCAGTTCTTC
abundance: many; v_gene: TRBV9; j_gene: TRBJ2-1; d_gene: .; CDR3aa: CASSVVIGDNEQFF; CDR3nt: TGTGCCAGCAGCGTAGTGATCGGGGACAATGAGCAGTTCTTC
abundance: few; v_gene: TRBV5-1; j_gene: TRBJ2-5; d_gene: TRBD2; CDR3aa: CASSPELAEETQYF; CDR3nt: TGCGCCAGCAGCCCGGAACTAGCGGAAGAGACCCAGTACTTC
abundance: .; v_gene: TRBV6-5; j_gene: TRBJ2-7; d_gene: TRBD2; CDR3aa: CASSYNLVGGYEQYF; CDR3nt: TGTGCCAGCAGTTACAACCTAGTGGGAGGGTACGAGCAGTACTTC
abundance: .; v_gene: TRBV9; j_gene: TRBJ2-7; d_gene: TRBD2; CDR3aa: CASSPTLAGDLYEQYF; CDR3nt: TGTGCCAGCAGCCCAACACTAGCGGGAGATCTCTACGAGCAGTACTTC
abundance: few; v_gene: TRBV10-3; j_gene: TRBJ1-4; d_gene: TRBD1; CDR3aa: CAISDRGQATNEKLFF; CDR3nt: TGTGCCATCAGTGACCGGGGACAGGCAACTAATGAAAAACTGTTTTTT
abundance: few; v_gene: TRBV3-1; j_gene: TRBJ2-6; d_gene: .; CDR3aa: CASSSIRGSGANVLTF; CDR3nt: TGTGCCAGCAGCTCGATACGGGGCTCTGGGGCCAACGTCCTGACTTTC
abundance: .; v_gene: TRBV19; j_gene: TRBJ2-2; d_gene: TRBD2; CDR3aa: CASSIGGRAFWELFF; CDR3nt: TGTGCCAGTAGTATAGGCGGGAGGGCCTTCTGGGAGCTGTTTTTT
abundance: few; v_gene: TRBV10-3; j_gene: TRBJ2-5; d_gene: TRBD1; CDR3aa: CAISERDRVLKQETQYF; CDR3nt: TGTGCCATCAGTGAGCGAGACAGGGTCCTGAAACAAGAGACCCAGTACTTC
abundance: few; v_gene: TRBV5-6; j_gene: TRBJ2-1; d_gene: .; CDR3aa: CASSFAGSGYNEQFF; CDR3nt: TGTGCCAGCAGCTTTGCAGGGAGTGGATACAATGAGCAGTTCTTC
abundance: .; v_gene: TRBV20-1; j_gene: TRBJ2-7; d_gene: .; CDR3aa: CSASTGETTYEQYF; CDR3nt: TGCAGTGCGAGTACGGGGGAAACAACCTACGAGCAGTACTTC
abundance: few; v_gene: TRBV3-1; j_gene: TRBJ2-3; d_gene: .; CDR3aa: CASSQLLGHRTDTQYF; CDR3nt: TGTGCCAGCAGCCAACTTCTGGGGCATCGCACAGATACGCAGTATTTT
abundance: many; v_gene: TRBV12-3/TRBV12-4; j_gene: TRBJ2-1; d_gene: .; CDR3aa: CASSLTGRRGSLLEQFF; CDR3nt: TGTGCCAGCAGTTTAACCGGACGAAGGGGGTCACTACTTGAGCAGTTCTTC
abundance: .; v_gene: TRBV15; j_gene: TRBJ2-3; d_gene: TRBD2; CDR3aa: CATSINPAGGPDTQYF; CDR3nt: TGTGCCACCAGTATCAACCCAGCGGGGGGTCCAGATACGCAGTATTTT
abundance: many; v_gene: TRBV12-3/TRBV12-4; j_gene: TRBJ2-1; d_gene: TRBD2; CDR3aa: CASSLTSSEQFF; CDR3nt: TGTGCCAGCAGTCTGACTAGCAGTGAGCAGTTCTTC
abundance: few; v_gene: TRBV7-2; j_gene: TRBJ1-2; d_gene: .; CDR3aa: CASSLVPEVPYGYTF; CDR3nt: TGTGCCAGCAGCTTAGTGCCGGAGGTACCATATGGCTACACCTTC
abundance: many; v_gene: TRBV5-5; j_gene: TRBJ2-3; d_gene: .; CDR3aa: CASSLDLVDTQYF; CDR3nt: TGTGCCAGCAGCTTGGATCTCGTAGATACGCAGTATTTT
abundance: .; v_gene: TRBV5-1; j_gene: TRBJ2-3; d_gene: TRBD2; CDR3aa: CASSLEPGLSGTDTQYF; CDR3nt: TGCGCCAGCAGCTTGGAGCCGGGACTAAGTGGAACAGATACGCAGTATTTT
abundance: few; v_gene: TRBV28; j_gene: TRBJ2-7; d_gene: TRBD2; CDR3aa: CASSPISGMEAYEQYF; CDR3nt: TGTGCCAGCAGTCCAATTAGCGGGATGGAGGCTTACGAGCAGTACTTC
abundance: many; v_gene: TRBV11-2; j_gene: TRBJ2-3; d_gene: .; CDR3aa: CASSRREPTDTQYF; CDR3nt: TGTGCCAGCAGCCGCAGGGAACCCACAGATACGCAGTATTTT
abundance: .; v_gene: TRBV7-3; j_gene: TRBJ2-1; d_gene: TRBD2; CDR3aa: CASSLAGQEQFF; CDR3nt: TGTGCCAGCAGTTTAGCGGGGCAGGAGCAGTTCTTC
abundance: many; v_gene: TRBV6-5; j_gene: TRBJ2-1; d_gene: TRBD2; CDR3aa: CASSYPTSGRATGYNEQFF; CDR3nt: TGTGCCAGCAGTTATCCGACTAGCGGGAGGGCCACTGGTTACAATGAGCAGTTCTTC
abundance: many; v_gene: TRBV5-1; j_gene: TRBJ2-1; d_gene: TRBD1; CDR3aa: CASSLLDRGIDEQFF; CDR3nt: TGCGCCAGCAGCTTGTTGGACAGGGGAATAGATGAGCAGTTCTTC